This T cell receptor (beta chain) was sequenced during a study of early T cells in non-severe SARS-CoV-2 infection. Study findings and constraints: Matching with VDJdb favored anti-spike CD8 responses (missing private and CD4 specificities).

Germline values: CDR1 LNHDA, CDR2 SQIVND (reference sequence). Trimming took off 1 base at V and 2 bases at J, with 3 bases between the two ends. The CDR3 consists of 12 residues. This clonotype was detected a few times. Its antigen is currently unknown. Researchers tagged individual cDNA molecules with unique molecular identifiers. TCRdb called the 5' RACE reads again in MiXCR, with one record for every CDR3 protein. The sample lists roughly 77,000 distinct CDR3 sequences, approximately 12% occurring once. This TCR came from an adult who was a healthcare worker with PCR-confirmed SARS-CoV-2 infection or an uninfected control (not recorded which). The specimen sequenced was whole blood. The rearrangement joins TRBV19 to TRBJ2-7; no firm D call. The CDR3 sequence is CASSIVPYEQYF. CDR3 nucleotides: TGTGCCAGTAGTATAGTCCCCTACGAGCAGTACTTC.